This T cell receptor (beta chain) was profiled in a study of blood T cell repertoires in COVID-19. Study-wide background: The study drew acute and convalescent COVID-19 samples from the United States, Italy and Spain. From T cells, B-cell-depleted T cells, or PBMCs came the material, which was cDNA or gDNA.

J was trimmed by 5 bases and V by 5 bases; bases with no gene match: 5. The CDR3 is made up of 13 amino acids. Germline V gene lookup returns CDR1 SGHTA and CDR2 FQGNSA. The authors' processing: The assay estimated nucleated cells by amplifying reference gene primers. Only in-frame clones appear in the TCRdb table, and some are missing; sequencing was by immunoSEQ multiplex PCR. The DNA gave D and trimming, while V, J and clone size come from that table. The sample lists about 190,000 clones; around 90% were seen once. This chain connects TRBV7-2 to TRBJ2-5, with 7 bases fitting TRBD1. This receptor was identified in a man aged 50 to 59 with acute or convalescent COVID-19. Sequencing was performed on peripheral blood. CDR3 protein: CASSATGHETQYF. The DNA of the CDR3 is TGTGCCAGCAGCGCGACAGGGCACGAGACCCAGTACTTC.